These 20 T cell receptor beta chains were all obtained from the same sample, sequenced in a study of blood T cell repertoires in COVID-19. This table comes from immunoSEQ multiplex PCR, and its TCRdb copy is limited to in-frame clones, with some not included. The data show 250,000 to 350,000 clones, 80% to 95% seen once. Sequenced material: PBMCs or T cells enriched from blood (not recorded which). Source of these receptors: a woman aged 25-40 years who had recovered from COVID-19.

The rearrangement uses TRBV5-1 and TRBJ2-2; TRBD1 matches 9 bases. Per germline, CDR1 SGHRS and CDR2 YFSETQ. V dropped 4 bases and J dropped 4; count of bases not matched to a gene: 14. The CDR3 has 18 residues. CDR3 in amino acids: CASSRGSAQGARTGELFF. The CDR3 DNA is TGCGCCAGCAGCCGAGGGAGCGCACAGGGGGCGCGCACCGGGGAGCTGTTTTTT.

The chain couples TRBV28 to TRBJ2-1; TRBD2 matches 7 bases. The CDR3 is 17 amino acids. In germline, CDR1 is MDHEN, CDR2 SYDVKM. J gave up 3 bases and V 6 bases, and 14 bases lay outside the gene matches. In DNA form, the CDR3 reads TGTGCCAGCAGCCTCGTCGGTCTAGCGGATTTCTACAATGAGCAGTTCTTC. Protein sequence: CASSLVGLADFYNEQFF.

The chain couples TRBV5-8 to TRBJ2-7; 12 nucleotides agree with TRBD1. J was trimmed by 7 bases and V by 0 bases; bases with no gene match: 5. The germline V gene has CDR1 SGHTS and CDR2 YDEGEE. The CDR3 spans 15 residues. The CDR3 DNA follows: TGTGCCAGCAGCTTGGAGGGACAGGGGGCATATGAGCAGTACTTC. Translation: CASSLEGQGAYEQYF. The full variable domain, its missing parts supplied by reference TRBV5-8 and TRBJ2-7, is EAGVTQSPTHLIKTRGQQATLRCSPISGHTSVYWYQQALGLGLQFLLWYDEGEERNRGNFPPRFSGRQFPNYSSELNVNALELEDSALYLCASSLEGQGAYEQYFGPGTRLTVT.

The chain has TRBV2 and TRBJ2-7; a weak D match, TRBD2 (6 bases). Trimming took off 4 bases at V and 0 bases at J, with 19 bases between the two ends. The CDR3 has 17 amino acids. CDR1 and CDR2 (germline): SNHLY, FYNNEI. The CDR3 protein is CASSVTTREVYSYEQYF. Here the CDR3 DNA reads TGTGCCAGCAGTGTAACCACGAGGGAGGTGTACTCCTACGAGCAGTACTTC.

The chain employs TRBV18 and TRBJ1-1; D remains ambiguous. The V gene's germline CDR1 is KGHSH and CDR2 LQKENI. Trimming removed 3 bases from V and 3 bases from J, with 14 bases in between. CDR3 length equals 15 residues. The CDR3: CASSPTSPGDTEAFF. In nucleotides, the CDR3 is TGTGCCAGCTCACCCACTTCTCCTGGAGACACTGAAGCTTTCTTT. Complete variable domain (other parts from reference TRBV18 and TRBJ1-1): NAGVMQNPRHLVRRRGQEARLRCSPMKGHSHVYWYRQLPEEGLKFMVYLQKENIIDESGMPKERFSAEFPKEGPSILRIQQVVRGDSAAYFCASSPTSPGDTEAFFGQGTRLTVV.

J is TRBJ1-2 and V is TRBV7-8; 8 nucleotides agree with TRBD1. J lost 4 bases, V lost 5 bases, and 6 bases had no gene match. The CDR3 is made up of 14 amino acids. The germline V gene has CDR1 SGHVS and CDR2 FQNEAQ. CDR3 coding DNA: TGTGCCAGCAGCCGAGGACAGGGCGGCTATGGCTACACCTTC. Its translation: CASSRGQGGYGYTF.

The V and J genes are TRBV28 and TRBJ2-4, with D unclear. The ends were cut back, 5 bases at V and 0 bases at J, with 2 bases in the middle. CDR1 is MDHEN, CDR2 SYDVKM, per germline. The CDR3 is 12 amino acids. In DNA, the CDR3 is TGTGCCAGCAGTCTAGCCAAAAACATTCAGTACTTC. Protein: CASSLAKNIQYF.

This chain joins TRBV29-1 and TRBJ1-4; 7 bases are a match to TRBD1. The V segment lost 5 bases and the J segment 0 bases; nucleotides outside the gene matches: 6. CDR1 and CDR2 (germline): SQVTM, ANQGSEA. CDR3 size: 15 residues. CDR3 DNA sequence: TGCAGCGTTACAGGGGTGGGTGCAACTAATGAAAAACTGTTTTTT. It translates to CSVTGVGATNEKLFF.

This CDR3 reads CSVSGTQYF. The DNA for the CDR3 is TGCAGCGTTTCAGGGACCCAGTACTTC. V usage is TRBV29-1 and J usage is TRBJ2-5; D gene uncertain. The CDR3 contains 9 residues. V lost 5 bases and J lost 7, with 5 bases in between. Per germline, CDR1 SQVTM and CDR2 ANQGSEA.

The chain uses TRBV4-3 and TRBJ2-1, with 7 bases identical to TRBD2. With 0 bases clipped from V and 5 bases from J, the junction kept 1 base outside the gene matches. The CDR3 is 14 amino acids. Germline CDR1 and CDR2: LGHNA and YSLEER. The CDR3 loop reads CASSQDRGDNEQFF. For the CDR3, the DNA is TGCGCCAGCAGCCAAGATCGGGGGGACAATGAGCAGTTCTTC.

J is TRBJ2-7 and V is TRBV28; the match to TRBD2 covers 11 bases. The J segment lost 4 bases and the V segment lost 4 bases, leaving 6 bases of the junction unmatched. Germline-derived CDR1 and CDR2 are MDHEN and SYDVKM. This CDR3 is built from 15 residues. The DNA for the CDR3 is TGTGCCAGCAGTTCAACTAGCGGGAGCAGATACGAGCAGTACTTC. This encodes CASSSTSGSRYEQYF.

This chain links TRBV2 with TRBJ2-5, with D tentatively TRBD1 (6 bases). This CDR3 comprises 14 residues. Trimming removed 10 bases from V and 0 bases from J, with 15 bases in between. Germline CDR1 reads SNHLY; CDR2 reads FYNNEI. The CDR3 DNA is TGTGCCACCCCCCTGGACAGCTACCAAGAGACCCAGTACTTC. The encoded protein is CATPLDSYQETQYF.

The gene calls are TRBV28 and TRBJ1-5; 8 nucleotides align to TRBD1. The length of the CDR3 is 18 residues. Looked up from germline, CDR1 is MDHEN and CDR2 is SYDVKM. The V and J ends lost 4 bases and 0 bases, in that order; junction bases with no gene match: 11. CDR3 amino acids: CASSSPGGQAYSNQPQHF. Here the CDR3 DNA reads TGTGCCAGCAGTTCCCCGGGGGGACAGGCTTATAGCAATCAGCCCCAGCATTTT.

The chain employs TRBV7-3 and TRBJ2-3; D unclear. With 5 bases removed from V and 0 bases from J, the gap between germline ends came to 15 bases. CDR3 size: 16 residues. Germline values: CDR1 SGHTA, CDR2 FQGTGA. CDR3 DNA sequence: TGTGCCAGCAGCCCCACGGTGGTCGGGAGCACAGATACGCAGTATTTT. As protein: CASSPTVVGSTDTQYF.

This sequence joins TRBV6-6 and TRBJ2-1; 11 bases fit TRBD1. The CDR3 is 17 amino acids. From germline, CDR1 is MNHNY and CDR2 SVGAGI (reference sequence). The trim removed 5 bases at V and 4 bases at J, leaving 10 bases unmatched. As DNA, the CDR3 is TGTGCCAGCAGTCCCCCCGAGGACAGGGGGCTTTACAATGAGCAGTTCTTC. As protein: CASSPPEDRGLYNEQFF.

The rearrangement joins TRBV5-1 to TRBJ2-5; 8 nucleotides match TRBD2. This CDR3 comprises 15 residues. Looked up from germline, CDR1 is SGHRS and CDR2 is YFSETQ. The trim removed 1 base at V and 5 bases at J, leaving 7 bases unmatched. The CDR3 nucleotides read TGCGCCAGCAGCTTGTACCGGGAGGGCCCGGAGACCCAGTACTTC. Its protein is CASSLYREGPETQYF.

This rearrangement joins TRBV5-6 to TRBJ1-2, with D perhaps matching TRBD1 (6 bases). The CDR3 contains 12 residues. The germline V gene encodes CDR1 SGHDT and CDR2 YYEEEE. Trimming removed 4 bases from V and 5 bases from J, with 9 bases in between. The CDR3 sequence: CASSPGQYGYTF. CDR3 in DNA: TGTGCCAGCAGCCCCGGACAGTATGGCTACACCTTC.

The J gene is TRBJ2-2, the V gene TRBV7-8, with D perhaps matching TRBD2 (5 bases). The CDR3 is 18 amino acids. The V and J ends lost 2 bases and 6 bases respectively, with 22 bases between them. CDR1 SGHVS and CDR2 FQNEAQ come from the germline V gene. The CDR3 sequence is CASSLNRVRPRRSGELFF. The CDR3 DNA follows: TGTGCCAGCAGCTTAAATCGCGTAAGACCGCGGAGGTCCGGGGAGCTGTTTTTT.

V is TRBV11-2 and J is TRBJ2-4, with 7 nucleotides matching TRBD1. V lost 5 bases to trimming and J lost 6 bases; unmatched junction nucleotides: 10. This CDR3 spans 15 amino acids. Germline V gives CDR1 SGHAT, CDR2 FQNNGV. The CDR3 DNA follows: TGTGCCAGCAGCCCTAGACAGGGTTTGGCAAACATTCAGTACTTC. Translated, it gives CASSPRQGLANIQYF.

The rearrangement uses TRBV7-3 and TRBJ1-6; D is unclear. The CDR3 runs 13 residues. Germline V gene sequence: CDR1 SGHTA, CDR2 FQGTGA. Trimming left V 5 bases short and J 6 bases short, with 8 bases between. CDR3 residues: CASSGSVNSPLHF. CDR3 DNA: TGTGCCAGCAGCGGCAGCGTTAATTCACCCCTCCACTTT.